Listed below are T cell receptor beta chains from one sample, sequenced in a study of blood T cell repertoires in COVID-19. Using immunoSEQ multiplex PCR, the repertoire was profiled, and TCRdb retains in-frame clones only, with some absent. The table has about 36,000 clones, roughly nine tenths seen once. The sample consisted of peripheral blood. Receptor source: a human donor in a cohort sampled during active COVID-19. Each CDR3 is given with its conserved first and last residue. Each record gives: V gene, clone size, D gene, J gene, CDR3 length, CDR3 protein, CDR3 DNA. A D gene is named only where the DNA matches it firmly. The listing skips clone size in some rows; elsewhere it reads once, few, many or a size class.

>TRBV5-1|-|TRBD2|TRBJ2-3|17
CASSPTGTSGRTDTQYF
TGCGCCAGCAGCCCCACCGGGACTAGCGGACGCACAGATACGCAGTATTTT
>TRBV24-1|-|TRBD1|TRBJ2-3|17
CATSDLRGTGGTDTQYF
TGTGCCACCAGTGATTTGCGCGGGACAGGGGGCACAGATACGCAGTATTTT
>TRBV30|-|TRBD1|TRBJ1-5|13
CAWSSRGRQPQHF
TGTGCCTGGAGTAGTAGGGGGCGGCAGCCCCAGCATTTT
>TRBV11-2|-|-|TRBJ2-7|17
CASSLGENYSLRHEQYF
TGTGCCAGCAGCTTAGGGGAGAATTACTCTCTGAGGCACGAGCAGTACTTC
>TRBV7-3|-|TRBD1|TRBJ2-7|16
CASVFCRDRGDYEQYF
TGTGCCAGCGTGTTTTGCCGGGACAGGGGAGACTACGAGCAGTACTTC
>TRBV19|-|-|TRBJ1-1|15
CASSVVSTGTTEAFF
TGTGCCAGTAGTGTTGTATCCACAGGGACCACTGAAGCTTTCTTT
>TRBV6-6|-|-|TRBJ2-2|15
CASSYSSGRTGELFF
TGTGCCAGCAGTTACTCATCTGGGCGCACCGGGGAGCTGTTTTTT
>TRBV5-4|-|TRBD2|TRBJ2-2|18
CASSPGLAGLANTGELFF
TGTGCCAGCAGCCCGGGACTAGCGGGCCTTGCGAACACCGGGGAGCTGTTTTTT
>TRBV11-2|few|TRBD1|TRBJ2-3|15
CASSLVRGRSPTQYF
TGTGCCAGCAGCTTAGTCAGGGGGCGTTCCCCTACGCAGTATTTT
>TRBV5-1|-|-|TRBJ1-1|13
CASRADWNTEAFF
TGCGCCAGCAGGGCAGACTGGAACACTGAAGCTTTCTTT
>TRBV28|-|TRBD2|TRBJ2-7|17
CASSPTGTSGRTYEQYF
TGTGCCAGCAGTCCTACGGGGACTAGCGGGAGGACCTACGAGCAGTACTTC
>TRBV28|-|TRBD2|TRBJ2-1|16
CASRTSGAASYNEQFF
TGTGCCAGCAGGACTAGCGGTGCCGCCTCCTACAATGAGCAGTTCTTC
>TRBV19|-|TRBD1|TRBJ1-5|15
CASSTTGGSNQPQHF
TGTGCCAGTAGTACGACAGGGGGCAGCAATCAGCCCCAGCATTTT
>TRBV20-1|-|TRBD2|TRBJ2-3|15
CSASGTSGHTDTQYF
TGCAGTGCTAGTGGGACTAGCGGACACACAGATACGCAGTATTTT